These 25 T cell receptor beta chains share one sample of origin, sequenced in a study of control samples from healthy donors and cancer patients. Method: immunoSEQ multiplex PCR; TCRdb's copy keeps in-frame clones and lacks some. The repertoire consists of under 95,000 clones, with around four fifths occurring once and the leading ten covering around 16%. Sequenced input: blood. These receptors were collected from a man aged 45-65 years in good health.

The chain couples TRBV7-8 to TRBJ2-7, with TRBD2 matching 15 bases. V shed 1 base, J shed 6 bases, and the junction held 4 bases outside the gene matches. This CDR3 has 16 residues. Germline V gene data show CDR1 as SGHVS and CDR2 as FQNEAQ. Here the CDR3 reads CASSLGGLAGGGEQYF. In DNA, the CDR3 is TGTGCCAGCAGCTTAGGGGGACTAGCGGGAGGTGGCGAGCAGTACTTC.

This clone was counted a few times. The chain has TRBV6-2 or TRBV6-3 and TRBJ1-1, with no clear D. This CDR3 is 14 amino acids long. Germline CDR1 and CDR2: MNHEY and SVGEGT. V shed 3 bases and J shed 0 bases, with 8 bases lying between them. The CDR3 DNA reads TGTGCCAGCAGTTATCGGGGTGTGAACACTGAAGCTTTCTTT. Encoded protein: CASSYRGVNTEAFF.

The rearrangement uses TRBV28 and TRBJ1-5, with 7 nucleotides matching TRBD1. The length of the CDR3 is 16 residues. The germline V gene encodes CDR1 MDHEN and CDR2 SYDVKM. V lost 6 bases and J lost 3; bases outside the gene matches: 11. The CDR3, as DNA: TGTGCCAGCAGCCGAGGGGGCAGGGGGAACAATCAGCCCCAGCATTTT. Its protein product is CASSRGGRGNNQPQHF.

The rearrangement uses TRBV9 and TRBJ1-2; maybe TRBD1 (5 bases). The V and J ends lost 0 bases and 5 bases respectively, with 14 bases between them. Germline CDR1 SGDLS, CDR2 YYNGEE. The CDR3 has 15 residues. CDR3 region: CASSVESGHSYGYTF. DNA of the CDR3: TGTGCCAGCAGCGTAGAATCAGGGCACTCGTATGGCTACACCTTC.

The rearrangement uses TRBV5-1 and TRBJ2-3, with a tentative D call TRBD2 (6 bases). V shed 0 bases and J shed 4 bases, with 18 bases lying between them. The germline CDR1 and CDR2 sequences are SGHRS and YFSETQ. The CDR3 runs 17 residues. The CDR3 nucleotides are TGCGCCAGCAGCTTGGTGCCCCTAGCCCCGGGAGCAGATACGCAGTATTTT. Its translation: CASSLVPLAPGADTQYF.

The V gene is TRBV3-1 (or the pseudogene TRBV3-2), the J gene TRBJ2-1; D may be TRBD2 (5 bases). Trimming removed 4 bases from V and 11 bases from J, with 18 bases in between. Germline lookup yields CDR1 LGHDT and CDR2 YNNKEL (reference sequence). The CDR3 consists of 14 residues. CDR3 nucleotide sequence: TGTGCCAGCAGCCGCCACCAGGACTTTCCCCAGCAGTTCTTC. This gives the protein CASSRHQDFPQQFF.

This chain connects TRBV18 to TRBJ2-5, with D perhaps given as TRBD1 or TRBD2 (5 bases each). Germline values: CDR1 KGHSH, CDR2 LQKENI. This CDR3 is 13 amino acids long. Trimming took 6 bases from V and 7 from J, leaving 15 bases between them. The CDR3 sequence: CASSTNGDGTQYF. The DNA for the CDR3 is TGTGCCAGCTCGACAAACGGGGACGGGACCCAGTACTTC.

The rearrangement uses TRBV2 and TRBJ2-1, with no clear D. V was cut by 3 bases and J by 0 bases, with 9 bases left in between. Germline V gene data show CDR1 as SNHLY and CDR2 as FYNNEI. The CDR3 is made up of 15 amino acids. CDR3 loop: CASSDIANSYNEQFF. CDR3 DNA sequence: TGTGCCAGCAGTGACATTGCCAACTCCTACAATGAGCAGTTCTTC. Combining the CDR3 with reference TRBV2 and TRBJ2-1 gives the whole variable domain EPEVTQTPSHQVTQMGQEVILRCVPISNHLYFYWYRQILGQKVEFLVSFYNNEISEKSEIFDDQFSVERPDGSNFTLKIRSTKLEDSAMYFCASSDIANSYNEQFFGPGTRLTVL.

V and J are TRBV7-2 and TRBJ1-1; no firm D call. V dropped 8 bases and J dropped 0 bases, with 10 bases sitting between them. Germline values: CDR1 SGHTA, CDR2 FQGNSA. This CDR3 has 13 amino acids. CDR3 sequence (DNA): TGTGCCAGCGGAAGCCAGGTGAACACTGAAGCTTTCTTT. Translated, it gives CASGSQVNTEAFF.

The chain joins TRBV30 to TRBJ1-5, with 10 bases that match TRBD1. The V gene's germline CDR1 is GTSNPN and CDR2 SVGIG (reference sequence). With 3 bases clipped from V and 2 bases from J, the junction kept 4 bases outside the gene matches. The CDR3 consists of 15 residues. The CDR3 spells CAWRKGTGGNQPQHF. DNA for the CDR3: TGTGCCTGGAGGAAAGGGACAGGGGGCAATCAGCCCCAGCATTTT.

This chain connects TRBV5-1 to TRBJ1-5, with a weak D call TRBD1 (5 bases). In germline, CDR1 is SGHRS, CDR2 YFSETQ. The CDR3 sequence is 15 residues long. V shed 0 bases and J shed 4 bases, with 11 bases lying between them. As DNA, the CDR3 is TGCGCCAGCAGCTTGGCGGGGGTAGGGAATCAGCCCCAGCATTTT. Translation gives CASSLAGVGNQPQHF.

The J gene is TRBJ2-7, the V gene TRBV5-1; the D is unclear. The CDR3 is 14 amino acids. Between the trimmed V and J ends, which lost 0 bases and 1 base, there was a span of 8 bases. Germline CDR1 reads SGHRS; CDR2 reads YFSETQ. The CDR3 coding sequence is TGCGCCAGCAGCTTGGGGCTGGGGTCCTACGAGCAGTACTTC. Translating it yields CASSLGLGSYEQYF.

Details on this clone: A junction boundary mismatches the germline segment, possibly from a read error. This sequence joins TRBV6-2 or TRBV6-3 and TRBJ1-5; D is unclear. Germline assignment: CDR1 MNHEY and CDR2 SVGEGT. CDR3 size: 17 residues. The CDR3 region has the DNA TGTGCCAGCAGCTACTCAACCGGGAAGGCGGGCAATCAGCCCCAGCATTTT. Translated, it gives CASSYSTGKAGNQPQHF.

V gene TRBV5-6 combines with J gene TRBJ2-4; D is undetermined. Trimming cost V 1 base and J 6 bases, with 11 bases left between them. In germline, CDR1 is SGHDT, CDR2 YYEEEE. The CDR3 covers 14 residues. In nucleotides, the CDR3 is TGTGCCAGCAGCTTGTTAGCCCCGCCAAACATTCAGTACTTC. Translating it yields CASSLLAPPNIQYF.

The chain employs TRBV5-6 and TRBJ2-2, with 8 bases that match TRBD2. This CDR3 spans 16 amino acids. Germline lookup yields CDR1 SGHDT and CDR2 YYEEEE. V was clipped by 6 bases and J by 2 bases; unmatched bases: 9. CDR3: CASTSGTRINTGELFF. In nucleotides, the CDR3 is TGTGCCAGCACCTCCGGGACTAGGATCAACACCGGGGAGCTGTTTTTT.

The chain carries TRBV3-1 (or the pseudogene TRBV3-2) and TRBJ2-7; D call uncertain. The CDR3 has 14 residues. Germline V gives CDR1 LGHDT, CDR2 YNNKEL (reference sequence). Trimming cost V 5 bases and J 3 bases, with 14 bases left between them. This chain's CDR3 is CASSSANENYEQYF. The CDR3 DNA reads TGTGCCAGCAGCAGTGCCAACGAAAACTACGAGCAGTACTTC.

The CDR3 DNA reads TGTGCCAGCAGCGCGGCGGTCACAGATACGCAGTATTTT. This encodes CASSAAVTDTQYF. The rearrangement joins TRBV3-1 (or the pseudogene TRBV3-2) to TRBJ2-3; D is ambiguous. The CDR3 is made up of 13 amino acids. The germline V gene encodes CDR1 LGHDT and CDR2 YNNKEL (reference sequence). The V and J ends lost 5 bases and 2 bases respectively, with 8 bases between them.

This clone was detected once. The CDR3 region is CASSDGSSYEQYF. In nucleotides, the CDR3 is TGTGCCAGCAGTGACGGGAGCTCCTACGAGCAGTACTTC. The chain is built from TRBV6-4 and TRBJ2-7; a possible D gene is TRBD2 (5 bases). The CDR3 loop spans 13 amino acids. CDR1 is MRHNA, CDR2 SNTAGT, per germline. The V end lost 2 bases, the J end lost 0 bases, and 5 bases lay between the germline ends.

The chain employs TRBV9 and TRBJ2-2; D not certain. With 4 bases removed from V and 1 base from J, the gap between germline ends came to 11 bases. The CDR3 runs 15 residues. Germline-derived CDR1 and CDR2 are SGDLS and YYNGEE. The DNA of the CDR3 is TGTGCCAGCAGCCCCCAACATCAGAACACCGGGGAGCTGTTTTTT. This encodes CASSPQHQNTGELFF.

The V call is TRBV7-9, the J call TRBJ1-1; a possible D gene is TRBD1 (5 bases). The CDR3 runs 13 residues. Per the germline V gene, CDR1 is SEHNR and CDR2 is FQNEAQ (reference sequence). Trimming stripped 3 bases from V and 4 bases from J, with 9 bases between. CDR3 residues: CASSFMGGTEAFF. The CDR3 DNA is TGTGCCAGCAGCTTTATGGGGGGCACTGAAGCTTTCTTT.

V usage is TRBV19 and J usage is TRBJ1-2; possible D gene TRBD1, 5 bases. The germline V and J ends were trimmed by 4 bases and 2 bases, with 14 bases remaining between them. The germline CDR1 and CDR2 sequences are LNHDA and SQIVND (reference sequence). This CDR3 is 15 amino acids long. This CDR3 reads CASSTKRGPNYGYTF. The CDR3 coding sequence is TGTGCCAGTAGTACGAAGAGGGGACCCAACTATGGCTACACCTTC. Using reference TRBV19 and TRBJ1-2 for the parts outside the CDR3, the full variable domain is DGGITQSPKYLFRKEGQNVTLSCEQNLNHDAMYWYRQDPGQGLRLIYYSQIVNDFQKGDIAEGYSVSREKKESFPLTVTSAQKNPTAFYLCASSTKRGPNYGYTFGSGTRLTVV.

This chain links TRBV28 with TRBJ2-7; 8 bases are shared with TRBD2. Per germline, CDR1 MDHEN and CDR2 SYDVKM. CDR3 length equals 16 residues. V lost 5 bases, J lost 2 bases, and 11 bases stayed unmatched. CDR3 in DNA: TGTGCCAGCAGTGGATCCGTAGCGGGAAAAGCCTACGAGCAGTACTTC. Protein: CASSGSVAGKAYEQYF.

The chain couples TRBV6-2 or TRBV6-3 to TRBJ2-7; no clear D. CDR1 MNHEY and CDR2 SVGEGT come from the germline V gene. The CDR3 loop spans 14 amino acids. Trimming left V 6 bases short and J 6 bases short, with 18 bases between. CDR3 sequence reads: CASSPDGWKSEQYF. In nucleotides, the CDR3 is TGTGCCAGCAGCCCGGACGGCTGGAAAAGCGAGCAGTACTTC.

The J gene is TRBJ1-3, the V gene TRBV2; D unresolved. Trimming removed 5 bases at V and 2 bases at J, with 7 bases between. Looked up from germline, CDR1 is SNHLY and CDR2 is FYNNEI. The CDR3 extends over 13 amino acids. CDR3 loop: CASSRQAGNTIYF. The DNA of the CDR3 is TGTGCCAGCAGTCGGCAGGCTGGAAACACCATATATTTT.

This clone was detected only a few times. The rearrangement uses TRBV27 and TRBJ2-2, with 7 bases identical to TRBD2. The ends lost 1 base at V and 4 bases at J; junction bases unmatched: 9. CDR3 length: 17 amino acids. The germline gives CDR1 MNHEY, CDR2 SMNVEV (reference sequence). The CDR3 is CASSLYGEGTTTGELFF. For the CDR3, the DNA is TGTGCCAGCAGTTTATATGGGGAGGGGACCACCACCGGGGAGCTGTTTTTT.